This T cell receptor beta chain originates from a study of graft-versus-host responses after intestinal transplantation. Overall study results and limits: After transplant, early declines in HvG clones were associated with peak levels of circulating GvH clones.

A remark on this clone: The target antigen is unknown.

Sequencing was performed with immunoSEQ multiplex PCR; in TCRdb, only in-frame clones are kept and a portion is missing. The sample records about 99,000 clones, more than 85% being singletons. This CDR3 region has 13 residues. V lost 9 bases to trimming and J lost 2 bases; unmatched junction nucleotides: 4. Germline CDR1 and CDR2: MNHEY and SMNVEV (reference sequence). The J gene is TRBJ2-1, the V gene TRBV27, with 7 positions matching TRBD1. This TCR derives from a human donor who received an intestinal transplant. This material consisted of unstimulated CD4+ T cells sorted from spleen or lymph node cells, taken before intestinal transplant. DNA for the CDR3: TGTGCCAGTTCCGGGACAGCCTACAATGAGCAGTTCTTC. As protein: CASSGTAYNEQFF.